The next 15 T cell receptor beta chains were all read from a single sample in a study of radiation and T cells in renal cell carcinoma. Profiled with immunoSEQ multiplex PCR; TCRdb holds only in-frame clones, not every one. There are approximately 23,000 clones in the sample; more than 40% occur only once, and roughly 17% lies in the top ten. Treatment specified: 15 Gy SBRT to primary tumor, nephrectomy 4 weeks later. The source was tumor tissue, collected from a patient whose treatment included radiotherapy and nephrectomy. All receptors come from a woman aged 45-60 years with renal cell carcinoma.

This clone was detected a few times. V is TRBV7-8 and J is TRBJ1-2, with a weak D call TRBD1 (5 bases). V lost 3 bases to trimming and J lost 4 bases, with 9 bases between them. CDR1 and CDR2 from the germline V gene are SGHVS and FQNEAQ. The CDR3 length is 13 residues. The CDR3 loop reads CASSLGVRYGYTF. CDR3 DNA sequence: TGTGCCAGCAGCTTGGGGGTCCGCTATGGCTACACCTTC.

Sample share makes this clone medium-sized (0.01 to 0.1%). The chain links TRBV15 to TRBJ1-2; no definite D call. V lost 1 base and J lost 4, with 10 bases in between. CDR1 is LNHNV and CDR2 is YYDKDF in the germline V gene (reference sequence). The CDR3 is 14 residues long. For the CDR3, the DNA is TGTGCCACCAGCAGAGGGGCAGAAAGCTATGGCTACACCTTC. Translating it yields CATSRGAESYGYTF.

About this clone itself: Within the sample, other DNA sequences also encode this same CDR3. V gene TRBV29-1 combines with J gene TRBJ2-1, with 11 bases fitting TRBD2. With 5 bases clipped from V and 7 bases from J, the junction kept 7 bases outside the gene matches. CDR3 length equals 14 residues. The germline V gene encodes CDR1 SQVTM and CDR2 ANQGSEA. The DNA for the CDR3 is TGCAGCGTTCTAACTAGCGGGGGTTGGAATGAGCAGTTCTTC. Protein: CSVLTSGGWNEQFF.

This clone was seen a handful of times. V is TRBV2 and J is TRBJ2-2; either TRBD1 or TRBD2 may supply D (6 bases each). V shed 7 bases and J shed 6 bases, with 12 bases lying between them. CDR1 and CDR2 (germline): SNHLY, FYNNEI. CDR3 length equals 13 residues. CDR3 nucleotide sequence: TGTGCCAGCACGGGGGCAAGGTCCGGGGAGCTGTTTTTT. Protein: CASTGARSGELFF.

This clone has a handful of counts. The rearrangement uses TRBV29-1 and TRBJ2-7; D not resolved. Germline CDR1 SQVTM, CDR2 ANQGSEA. The CDR3 covers 12 residues. Trimming removed 7 bases at V and 2 bases at J, with 12 bases between. CDR3 loop: CSALGSTYEQYF. The DNA for the CDR3 is TGCAGCGCCCTGGGAAGCACCTACGAGCAGTACTTC.

The rearrangement uses TRBV5-1 and TRBJ1-1; 9 nucleotides agree with TRBD1. CDR3 size: 14 residues. The germline V gene has CDR1 SGHRS and CDR2 YFSETQ. Trimming took 2 bases from V and 3 from J; bases not matched to a gene: 2. The DNA for the CDR3 is TGCGCCAGCAGCTTCCGACAGGGGGACACTGAAGCTTTCTTT. Protein product: CASSFRQGDTEAFF.

This clone showed up just a few times. The CDR3 DNA reads TGTGCCAGCAGGACCACGACAGGGCGATCCTACGAGCAGTACTTC. This translates into CASRTTTGRSYEQYF. This sequence joins TRBV6-5 and TRBJ2-7, with 7 bases matching TRBD1. Trimming removed 6 bases from V and 1 base from J; junction bases left unmatched: 9. CDR3 length: 15 residues. CDR1 and CDR2 (germline): MNHEY, SVGAGI.

The J gene is TRBJ2-7, the V gene TRBV4-2, with unresolved D. V was shortened by 0 bases and J by 4 bases, with 7 bases between the two germline ends. This CDR3 is 13 amino acids long. Germline V gives CDR1 LGHNA, CDR2 YNFKEQ. CDR3 DNA sequence: TGTGCCAGCAGCCAAGAATTGGGGTACGAGCAGTACTTC. Amino acid sequence: CASSQELGYEQYF.

The gene calls are TRBV5-1 and TRBJ2-2; 8 nucleotides match TRBD1. Trimming removed 0 bases from V and 6 bases from J; junction bases left unmatched: 7. The length of the CDR3 is 16 residues. CDR1 SGHRS and CDR2 YFSETQ come from the germline V gene. Here the CDR3 DNA reads TGCGCCAGCAGCTTGGGGCAGGGGGCAGCCGCCGGGGAGCTGTTTTTT. Translating gives CASSLGQGAAAGELFF.

The rearrangement joins TRBV6-1 to TRBJ1-5; D not resolved. The CDR3 runs to 16 residues. The V end was cut by 3 bases, the J end by 1 base, with 13 bases between. The germline CDR1 and CDR2 sequences are MNHNS and SASEGT. DNA for the CDR3: TGTGCCAGCAGTGATGCGGTGAGATTCAGCAATCAGCCCCAGCATTTT. Translated, it gives CASSDAVRFSNQPQHF.

This clone was counted only a few times. The chain joins TRBV10-3 to TRBJ1-1; 7 bases are a match to TRBD1. Germline-derived CDR1 and CDR2 are ENHRY and SYGVKD. CDR3 length: 13 residues. J was trimmed by 5 bases and V by 6 bases; bases with no gene match: 6. In DNA form, the CDR3 reads TGTGCCATCAGAACAGGGGAAAGAACTGAAGCTTTCTTT. Translated: CAIRTGERTEAFF.

CDR3 in DNA: TGTGCCAGTAGTACGGGGCATTTTTCCAATTCACCCCTCCACTTT. Its protein is CASSTGHFSNSPLHF. V gene TRBV19 combines with J gene TRBJ1-6, with D possibly matching TRBD1 (5 bases). V lost 4 bases and J lost 7, with 14 bases in between. The CDR3 contains 15 residues. Germline V gives CDR1 LNHDA, CDR2 SQIVND (reference sequence).

The V and J genes are TRBV5-6 and TRBJ2-7, with TRBD1 matching 7 bases. Germline V gene lookup returns CDR1 SGHDT and CDR2 YYEEEE. The V segment lost 2 bases and the J segment 3 bases; nucleotides outside the gene matches: 8. CDR3 length equals 15 residues. The CDR3: CASSLSGQSNYEQYF. The CDR3 nucleotides read TGTGCCAGCAGCTTATCGGGACAGTCAAACTACGAGCAGTACTTC.

The chain is built from TRBV6-5 and TRBJ1-5; the D gene is possibly TRBD1 (6 bases). The ends were cut back, 10 bases at V and 2 bases at J, with 12 bases in the middle. The CDR3 length is 13 residues. CDR1 and CDR2 from the germline V gene are MNHEY and SVGAGI. The CDR3: CATRGGGNQPQHF. The CDR3 DNA is TGTGCCACCCGAGGGGGGGGCAATCAGCCCCAGCATTTT.

The V gene is TRBV5-1, the J gene TRBJ2-3; 13 bases align to TRBD2. J gave up 4 bases and V 4 bases, and 3 bases lay outside the gene matches. Per germline, CDR1 SGHRS and CDR2 YFSETQ. CDR3 size: 15 residues. The CDR3, as DNA: TGCGCCAGCAGCCGACTAGCGGGGGGACCAGATACGCAGTATTTT. Its translation: CASSRLAGGPDTQYF.